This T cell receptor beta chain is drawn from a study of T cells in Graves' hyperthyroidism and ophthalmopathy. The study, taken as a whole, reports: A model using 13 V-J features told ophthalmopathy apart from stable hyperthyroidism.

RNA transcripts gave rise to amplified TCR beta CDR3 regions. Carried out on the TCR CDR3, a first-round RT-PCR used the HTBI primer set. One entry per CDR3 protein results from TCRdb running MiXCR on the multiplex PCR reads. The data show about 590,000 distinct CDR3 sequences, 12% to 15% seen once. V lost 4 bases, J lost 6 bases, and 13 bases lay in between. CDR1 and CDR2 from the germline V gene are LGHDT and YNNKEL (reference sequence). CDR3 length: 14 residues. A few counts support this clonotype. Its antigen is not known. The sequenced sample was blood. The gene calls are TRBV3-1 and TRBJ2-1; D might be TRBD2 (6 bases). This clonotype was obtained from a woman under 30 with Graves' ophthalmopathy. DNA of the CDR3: TGTGCCAGCAGCCTTGGCGGGACGGGCAATGAGCAGTTCTTC. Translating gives CASSLGGTGNEQFF.